The present entry profiles one T cell receptor beta chain with its context. The antigen remains unidentified. The sample originates from a study of T cells in Graves' hyperthyroidism and ophthalmopathy. Background on the study: Blood was drawn when the patient was first diagnosed and still untreated.

General study findings and limits: Model predictions of ophthalmopathy came a median approximately 6 months before onset.

It was RNA transcripts that yielded the amplified TCR beta CDR3 regions. With the HTBI primer set, the TCR CDR3 went through a first round of RT-PCR. TCRdb processed the multiplex PCR reads anew with MiXCR; each CDR3 protein has one entry. The profile covers around 33,000 distinct CDR3 sequences, with about 50% appearing a single time and roughly 6.2% taken by the ten largest. Aged 18 to 65, the patients had hyperthyroidism that was newly diagnosed and had lasted under 2 months. The blood sample predates any ophthalmopathy symptoms, coming from first hyperthyroidism diagnosis. The source is a woman between 45 and 65 years old with Graves' hyperthyroidism that later progressed to Graves' ophthalmopathy. Input material: blood.

The CDR3 sequence: CASSLRAQSNSPLHF. CDR3 in DNA: TGTGCCAGCAGTCTACGGGCTCAAAGTAATTCACCCCTCCACTTT. The chain employs TRBV2 and TRBJ1-6; D unresolved. V gave up 5 bases and J gave up 6 bases, with 14 bases separating them. Per germline, CDR1 SNHLY and CDR2 FYNNEI. The CDR3 spans 15 residues. The whole variable domain, filled in from reference TRBV2 and TRBJ1-6, reads EPEVTQTPSHQVTQMGQEVILRCVPISNHLYFYWYRQILGQKVEFLVSFYNNEISEKSEIFDDQFSVERPDGSNFTLKIRSTKLEDSAMYFCASSLRAQSNSPLHFGNGTRLTVT.